The rows below give T cell receptor beta chains drawn from one sample of a study of cytomegalovirus exposure and HLA in healthy donors. Measured with immunoSEQ multiplex PCR; TCRdb has only the in-frame clones, and not every one. The data show 95,000 to 150,000 clones, around 86% seen once. Specimen: PBMCs. Receptor source: a woman aged 40 to 49 in good health and CMV-seronegative. Each CDR3 is given with its conserved first and last residue. The D gene is left open where the match is weak. A clone size is listed for some rows: how often the clone was seen (once, few, many), or a class if it is expanded.

V gene: TRBV7-8
D gene: -
clone size: -
J gene: TRBJ1-2
CDR3 DNA: TGTGCCAGCAGCAAATCAAACCAGGGGTCCGGCTACACCTTC
CDR3 protein: CASSKSNQGSGYTF

V gene: TRBV7-9
D gene: TRBD2
clone size: -
J gene: TRBJ2-5
CDR3 DNA: TGTTCCAGCAGCTTGGGAGGGGTCGAGACCCAGTACTTC
CDR3 protein: CSSSLGGVETQYF

V gene: TRBV6-5
D gene: TRBD1
clone size: -
J gene: TRBJ2-5
CDR3 DNA: TGTGCCAGCAGGAGATCCGGGACAGGAGAGACCCAGTACTTC
CDR3 protein: CASRRSGTGETQYF

V gene: TRBV10-3
D gene: TRBD1
clone size: -
J gene: TRBJ1-1
CDR3 DNA: TGTGCCATCAGTGTAGGACAGGGGAATGAAGCTTTCTTT
CDR3 protein: CAISVGQGNEAFF

V gene: TRBV11-2
D gene: TRBD2
clone size: -
J gene: TRBJ2-2
CDR3 DNA: TGTGCCAGCAGCTTCATAGCGGGGGGGACCGGGGAGCTGTTTTTT
CDR3 protein: CASSFIAGGTGELFF

V gene: TRBV19
D gene: TRBD2
clone size: -
J gene: TRBJ2-2
CDR3 DNA: TGTGCCAGTAGGCCCTTTAGCGGGACGGCCGGGGAGCTGTTTTTT
CDR3 protein: CASRPFSGTAGELFF

V gene: TRBV5-6
D gene: -
clone size: -
J gene: TRBJ1-5
CDR3 DNA: TGTGCCAGCAGCTTGAGGGGGGGCAAGCGTCAGCCCCAGCATTTT
CDR3 protein: CASSLRGGKRQPQHF

V gene: TRBV5-1
D gene: -
clone size: -
J gene: TRBJ1-4
CDR3 DNA: TGCGCCAGCAGCTTTGCCGCCGGCGGAGAAAAACTGTTTTTT
CDR3 protein: CASSFAAGGEKLFF

V gene: TRBV5-6
D gene: TRBD1
clone size: few
J gene: TRBJ2-7
CDR3 DNA: TGTGCCAGCAGCGATGACAGGGGGTCCCACGAGCAGTACTTC
CDR3 protein: CASSDDRGSHEQYF

V gene: TRBV5-1
D gene: TRBD1
clone size: few
J gene: TRBJ1-4
CDR3 DNA: TGCGCCAGCAGCAGGAAGACAGGGGGCGATGAAAAACTGTTTTTT
CDR3 protein: CASSRKTGGDEKLFF

V gene: TRBV19
D gene: TRBD2
clone size: -
J gene: TRBJ2-7
CDR3 DNA: TGTGCCAGTAGTATTAAGGTTCTAGCGGAGTCCTACGAGCAGTACTTC
CDR3 protein: CASSIKVLAESYEQYF

V gene: TRBV7-3
D gene: TRBD2
clone size: -
J gene: TRBJ2-3
CDR3 DNA: TGTGCCAGCAGCTTGATCGGGGGGTCCACAGATACGCAGTATTTT
CDR3 protein: CASSLIGGSTDTQYF

V gene: TRBV2
D gene: TRBD2
clone size: -
J gene: TRBJ2-7
CDR3 DNA: TGTGCCAGCAGTGGGACCACGGGACTAGCGGGACCTAACTCCTACGAGCAGTACTTC
CDR3 protein: CASSGTTGLAGPNSYEQYF

V gene: TRBV6-1
D gene: TRBD1
clone size: once
J gene: TRBJ2-2
CDR3 DNA: TGTGCCAGTAACCGGGACAGGGGCACCGGGGAGCTGTTTTTT
CDR3 protein: CASNRDRGTGELFF

V gene: TRBV28
D gene: -
clone size: few
J gene: TRBJ1-5
CDR3 DNA: TGTGCCAGCAGACCTCGGGAGTCCATTCAGCCCCAGCATTTT
CDR3 protein: CASRPRESIQPQHF

V gene: TRBV28
D gene: TRBD2
clone size: -
J gene: TRBJ2-7
CDR3 DNA: TGTGCCAGCAGTCTATTGGCCCCCGGGACTATAACCTACGAGCAGTACTTC
CDR3 protein: CASSLLAPGTITYEQYF

V gene: TRBV30
D gene: -
clone size: few
J gene: TRBJ1-4
CDR3 DNA: TGTGCCTGGAGTGGGACATCGAGGAATGAAAAACTGTTTTTT
CDR3 protein: CAWSGTSRNEKLFF

V gene: TRBV5-1
D gene: -
clone size: -
J gene: TRBJ2-5
CDR3 DNA: TGCGCCAGCAGCTTGGGGGCAGCTTTCCAAGAGACCCAGTACTTC
CDR3 protein: CASSLGAAFQETQYF

V gene: TRBV5-6
D gene: TRBD2
clone size: -
J gene: TRBJ2-5
CDR3 DNA: TGTGCCAGCAGCTTGGCGGCTAGCGGGGGGGATCGCCAAGAGACCCAGTACTTC
CDR3 protein: CASSLAASGGDRQETQYF

V gene: TRBV28
D gene: -
clone size: -
J gene: TRBJ2-3
CDR3 DNA: TGTGCCAGCAGTCCGACCCCCCAGAGGAGCACAGATACGCAGTATTTT
CDR3 protein: CASSPTPQRSTDTQYF

V gene: TRBV5-1
D gene: -
clone size: -
J gene: TRBJ1-5
CDR3 DNA: TGCGCCAGCAGCTTGGAATCAGGCCGCAATCAGCCCCAGCATTTT
CDR3 protein: CASSLESGRNQPQHF

V gene: TRBV4-1
D gene: TRBD1
clone size: -
J gene: TRBJ1-2
CDR3 DNA: TGCGCCAGCAGCTATGACAGGGATCGGACTAACTATGGCTACACCTTC
CDR3 protein: CASSYDRDRTNYGYTF

V gene: TRBV5-1
D gene: TRBD1
clone size: -
J gene: TRBJ1-5
CDR3 DNA: TGCGCCAGCAGCCCGGGACAGATCAATCAGCCCCAGCATTTT
CDR3 protein: CASSPGQINQPQHF

V gene: TRBV27
D gene: TRBD1
clone size: -
J gene: TRBJ2-3
CDR3 DNA: TGTGCCAGCAGTTTACGACAGGGGGGTAGGGCAGATACGCAGTATTTT
CDR3 protein: CASSLRQGGRADTQYF

V gene: TRBV5-6
D gene: -
clone size: -
J gene: TRBJ1-1
CDR3 DNA: TGTGCCAGCAGCTTGGGCATTAAGCTAGGGGACACTGAAGCTTTCTTT
CDR3 protein: CASSLGIKLGDTEAFF

V gene: TRBV5-1
D gene: TRBD1
clone size: -
J gene: TRBJ2-4
CDR3 DNA: TGCGCCAGCAGCCCGTCGACAGGGGGTGACATTCAGTACTTC
CDR3 protein: CASSPSTGGDIQYF

V gene: TRBV7-2
D gene: TRBD1
clone size: once
J gene: TRBJ1-6
CDR3 DNA: TGTGCCAGCTCAAGAGGGGGCGCTTCACCCCTCCACTTT
CDR3 protein: CASSRGGASPLHF

V gene: TRBV29-1
D gene: TRBD2
clone size: -
J gene: TRBJ2-7
CDR3 DNA: TGCAGCGTAGACGGACTAGCGGGGGTTCGGGAGCAGTACTTC
CDR3 protein: CSVDGLAGVREQYF

V gene: TRBV28
D gene: -
clone size: -
J gene: TRBJ2-1
CDR3 DNA: TGTGCCAGCAGCAGACTCAATGAGCAGTTCTTC
CDR3 protein: CASSRLNEQFF

V gene: TRBV6-5
D gene: -
clone size: -
J gene: TRBJ1-1
CDR3 DNA: TGTGCCAGCAGTGAAAGATCCGGGGGGTCAGCTTTCTTT
CDR3 protein: CASSERSGGSAFF

V gene: TRBV5-4
D gene: -
clone size: -
J gene: TRBJ1-2
CDR3 DNA: TGTGCCAGCAGCTTCGGGGATACTAACTATGGCTACACCTTC
CDR3 protein: CASSFGDTNYGYTF

V gene: TRBV11-2
D gene: -
clone size: once
J gene: TRBJ2-6
CDR3 DNA: TGTGCCAGCAGCCAGGGGCAGACTGGGGCCAACGTCCTGACTTTC
CDR3 protein: CASSQGQTGANVLTF

V gene: TRBV6-6
D gene: TRBD1
clone size: -
J gene: TRBJ1-4
CDR3 DNA: TGTGCCAGCAGCGAGACAGGGTCCTACGAAAAACTGTTTTTT
CDR3 protein: CASSETGSYEKLFF

V gene: TRBV7-9
D gene: -
clone size: -
J gene: TRBJ1-4
CDR3 DNA: TGTGCCAGCAGCTTGTTCCCTGATGAAAAACTGTTTTTT
CDR3 protein: CASSLFPDEKLFF

V gene: TRBV6-5
D gene: -
clone size: -
J gene: TRBJ2-7
CDR3 DNA: TGTGCCAGCAGTTACTCGATGACTAGTCGTACCTACGAGCAGTACTTC
CDR3 protein: CASSYSMTSRTYEQYF

V gene: TRBV28
D gene: -
clone size: -
J gene: TRBJ2-3
CDR3 DNA: TGTGCCAGCAGTGACCCTGGCGGGGTAAGCACAGATACGCAGTATTTT
CDR3 protein: CASSDPGGVSTDTQYF

V gene: TRBV6-6
D gene: -
clone size: -
J gene: TRBJ2-5
CDR3 DNA: TGTGCCAGCAGTGGGGGACACCTAGAGGCGACCCAGTACTTC
CDR3 protein: CASSGGHLEATQYF

V gene: TRBV18
D gene: -
clone size: once
J gene: TRBJ2-7
CDR3 DNA: TGTGCCAGCTCACCACCCGGCAGGGGCACCTACGAGCAGTACTTC
CDR3 protein: CASSPPGRGTYEQYF

V gene: TRBV19
D gene: TRBD1
clone size: -
J gene: TRBJ1-2
CDR3 DNA: TGTGCCAGTAGCGTCTGGTCCGGGACAGGGAACTATGGCTACACCTTC
CDR3 protein: CASSVWSGTGNYGYTF

V gene: TRBV10-1
D gene: -
clone size: few
J gene: TRBJ1-1
CDR3 DNA: TGCGCCAGCAGTGTATCCGTATCGGGCGGGACTGAAGCTTTCTTT
CDR3 protein: CASSVSVSGGTEAFF

V gene: TRBV7-2
D gene: -
clone size: once
J gene: TRBJ1-1
CDR3 DNA: TGTGCCAGCAGCCCCAGGCTTGGGGCGAACACTGAAGCTTTCTTT
CDR3 protein: CASSPRLGANTEAFF

V gene: TRBV10-3
D gene: TRBD2
clone size: -
J gene: TRBJ2-7
CDR3 DNA: TGTGCCATCAGTGAGGCAGCGGGAGGACACGAGCAGTACTTC
CDR3 protein: CAISEAAGGHEQYF

V gene: TRBV5-1
D gene: TRBD2
clone size: few
J gene: TRBJ2-1
CDR3 DNA: TGCGCCAGCAGCACCAGTCCGGGACTAAACAATGAGCAGTTCTTC
CDR3 protein: CASSTSPGLNNEQFF

V gene: TRBV7-9
D gene: TRBD2
clone size: once
J gene: TRBJ2-1
CDR3 DNA: TGTGCCAGCAGCCCGGGTAGCGGGAGGGCCGACAATGAGCAGTTCTTC
CDR3 protein: CASSPGSGRADNEQFF

V gene: TRBV20-1
D gene: -
clone size: -
J gene: TRBJ1-2
CDR3 DNA: TGCTCTCAGAAGGGGTACTATGGCTACACCTTC
CDR3 protein: CSQKGYYGYTF

V gene: TRBV4-1
D gene: TRBD1
clone size: -
J gene: TRBJ2-7
CDR3 DNA: TGCGCCAGCAGCCAGGGCCGGGACAGCACCTACGAGCAGTACTTC
CDR3 protein: CASSQGRDSTYEQYF

V gene: TRBV6-1
D gene: -
clone size: -
J gene: TRBJ2-6
CDR3 DNA: TGTGCCAGCAGTGAAAAAGTGGGGGGAATCTATTCTGGGGCCAACGTCCTGACTTTC
CDR3 protein: CASSEKVGGIYSGANVLTF

V gene: TRBV7-3
D gene: TRBD1
clone size: -
J gene: TRBJ1-1
CDR3 DNA: TGTGCCAGCCGCCCCTTGGAGGGGGCAGGAAACACTGAAGCTTTCTTT
CDR3 protein: CASRPLEGAGNTEAFF

V gene: TRBV7-3
D gene: TRBD2
clone size: -
J gene: TRBJ2-3
CDR3 DNA: TGTGCCAGCAGCTTAGCGGGAGTTGCAGATACGCAGTATTTT
CDR3 protein: CASSLAGVADTQYF

V gene: TRBV5-8
D gene: -
clone size: -
J gene: TRBJ1-6
CDR3 DNA: TGTGCCAGCAGGGACTCCGTGGGGTACCTCTCCTATAATTCACCCCTCCACTTT
CDR3 protein: CASRDSVGYLSYNSPLHF

V gene: TRBV18
D gene: TRBD2
clone size: -
J gene: TRBJ2-7
CDR3 DNA: TGTGCCAGCTCACCAGGGACTAGCTACGAGCAGTACTTC
CDR3 protein: CASSPGTSYEQYF

V gene: TRBV4-3
D gene: -
clone size: -
J gene: TRBJ2-1
CDR3 DNA: TGCGCCAGCAGCCAAGATCGGGGGTATGTCAATGAGCAGTTCTTC
CDR3 protein: CASSQDRGYVNEQFF

V gene: TRBV18
D gene: TRBD1
clone size: -
J gene: TRBJ1-4
CDR3 DNA: TGTGCCAGCTCACGGACAGGGGCAACTAATGAAAAACTGTTTTTT
CDR3 protein: CASSRTGATNEKLFF

V gene: TRBV9
D gene: -
clone size: -
J gene: TRBJ1-1
CDR3 DNA: TGTGCCAGCAGCCCCTCACCCAGCACTGAAGCTTTCTTT
CDR3 protein: CASSPSPSTEAFF

V gene: TRBV15
D gene: TRBD1
clone size: -
J gene: TRBJ2-4
CDR3 DNA: TGTGCCACCAGAGATGGGACAGGGGGATCGGGGGCCAAAAACATTCAGTACTTC
CDR3 protein: CATRDGTGGSGAKNIQYF

V gene: TRBV4-1
D gene: TRBD2
clone size: -
J gene: TRBJ2-7
CDR3 DNA: TGCGCCAGCAGACCCGGGACTAGCGGAGTTAGAGAGCAGTACTTC
CDR3 protein: CASRPGTSGVREQYF

V gene: TRBV6-5
D gene: TRBD1
clone size: -
J gene: TRBJ2-7
CDR3 DNA: TGTGCCAGCAGTTCCTCGGGACAGGGGATGTCCGAGCAGTACTTC
CDR3 protein: CASSSSGQGMSEQYF